This entry features one TCR beta chain sequence. This clone's antigen is unknown. It has no much larger one-base neighbor in the sample; base qualities were not kept. These data belong to a study of blood T cell repertoires in COVID-19 (dated by TCRdb to 2019 to 2021). With respect to the entire study: The collaborator samples originated in the United States, Italy and Spain and spanned the acute and convalescent phases of COVID-19. The prospective study material was composed of cDNA or gDNA derived from T cells, B-cell-depleted T cells, or PBMCs. The dataset comprised deeply sampled blood TCRbeta repertoires from subjects exposed to, actively infected with, or recovered from COVID-19. The repertoires were released in a freely available public database meant as a resource for research on the immune response to SARS-CoV-2. The samples were drawn from the first 160 participants of the ongoing ImmuneRACE study and from over 950 subjects provided by 6 global collaborators. Nearly every sample came with metadata listing a de-identified subject ID, COVID-19 status, age in years and sex. Where HLA class I and class II types were available, the types were taken from metadata supplied by the sample provider, not from assay-based typing. Study-wide conclusions, independent of this receptor: The amount of clinical and demographic metadata varied by source and participant and was provided uncurated.

Each collaborating institution followed its own protocols to collect whole blood in K2EDTA tubes. For TCRbeta analysis, collaborator samples were shipped as frozen whole blood, as isolated PBMCs, or as DNA extracted from either sample type. The junction shows trimming of 4 bases on V and 7 bases on J, and the gene matches do not reach 10 bases of it. The germline V gene supplies CDR1 SGHVS and CDR2 FQNEAQ. The CDR3 has 15 amino acids, counting the end cysteine and phenylalanine. Just CDR3 DNA is preserved here, 45 bases in frame from base 1. TCRbeta CDR3 regions were amplified from genomic DNA by means of the immunoSEQ Assay, a bias-controlled multiplex PCR. The source study handled its data this way. Nucleated cell counts per sample were estimated from amplification of reference gene primers within the assay. To quantify the absolute abundance of each unique TCRbeta CDR3 rearrangement, sequence reads were collapsed and filtered. For each sample, productive Simpson clonality was calculated by taking the square root of Simpson's diversity index across productive rearrangements. The clones in this table, taken by TCRdb from immuneACCESS, are in-frame only. Not every clone is retained; where verified, under half of the shortfall comes from an unresolved V gene, and the cause of the rest is unknown. That table furnishes V, J and clone size, whereas the DNA furnished D and trimming. The sample records 70,000 to 95,000 clones, about 86% of which are singletons. Together, the top ten hold 8.1% of the sample.

The sequence derives from a woman in her 70s with acute or convalescent COVID-19. The chain was built from TRBV7-8 and TRBJ2-7; the central 10 bases match TRBD1. The sample taken for sequencing was peripheral blood. The base sequence is TGTGCCAGCAGCTCCCCCAGACAGGGGGCGAGAGAGCAGTACTTC. It is translated as CASSSPRQGAREQYF.